These 23 T cell receptor beta chains were sequenced from one sample in a study of identical twins. TCRdb processed the 5' RACE reads anew with MiXCR; each CDR3 protein has one entry. Among some 790,000 distinct CDR3 sequences, about 20% were seen once, and the ten largest hold under 15%. The data were also submitted as part of a second study, on T cells expressing NK-cell markers.

Sequencing was done on a sample of PBMCs. These receptors originate from a young woman in good health.

This clonotype appeared a few times. This sequence joins TRBV20-1 and TRBJ2-1, with D tentatively TRBD2 (5 bases). The CDR3 is 15 residues long. V shed 7 bases and J shed 0 bases, with 16 bases lying between them. Germline V gives CDR1 DFQATT, CDR2 SNEGSKA (reference sequence). CDR3 coding DNA: TGCAGTGTATGGCGGGCCATAAGCTCCTACAATGAGCAGTTCTTC. Encoded protein: CSVWRAISSYNEQFF.

This clonotype was detected a few times. The chain joins TRBV20-1 to TRBJ2-7; a possible D gene is TRBD2 (6 bases). Trimming removed 3 bases from V and 0 bases from J, with 9 bases in between. The CDR3 has 13 amino acids. Germline V gene lookup returns CDR1 DFQATT and CDR2 SNEGSKA (reference sequence). The CDR3 DNA follows: TGCAGTGCTAGGGGACTGGGCTCCTACGAGCAGTACTTC. The encoded protein is CSARGLGSYEQYF.

In nucleotides, the CDR3 is TGTGCCCACTTAGGAGGGACAAAGAACACCGGGGAGCTGTTTTTT. Encoded protein: CAHLGGTKNTGELFF. This chain uses TRBV7-9 with TRBJ2-2; D might be TRBD1 or TRBD2, each matching 6 bases. V was cut by 11 bases and J by 1 base, with 17 bases left in between. The CDR3 length is 15 residues. Germline V gene data show CDR1 as SEHNR and CDR2 as FQNEAQ (reference sequence).

The table lists this clonotype with a few counts. CDR3 amino acids: CASSFDRGSYGYTF. CDR3 nucleotides: TGTGCCAGCAGTTTCGACAGGGGCTCCTATGGCTACACCTTC. The chain couples TRBV27 to TRBJ1-2, with TRBD1 matching 8 bases. CDR3 length: 14 amino acids. Unmatched junction bases numbered 4, after V lost 3 bases and J lost 4 bases. Germline loops: CDR1 MNHEY, CDR2 SMNVEV (reference sequence).

The chain has TRBV12-3 or TRBV12-4 and TRBJ1-2, with D uncertain. V shed 3 bases and J shed 5 bases, with 4 bases lying between them. The CDR3 runs to 11 residues. The CDR3 is CASSFVYGYTF. In nucleotides, the CDR3 is TGTGCCAGCAGTTTCGTTTATGGCTACACCTTC.

This clonotype turned up a few times. The V call is TRBV12-3 or TRBV12-4, the J call TRBJ1-6; a possible D gene is TRBD1 (5 bases). This CDR3 is 15 amino acids long. V lost 6 bases and J 5 bases, leaving 14 bases between the germline ends. The CDR3 spells CASRPAGIHNSPLHF. As DNA, the CDR3 is TGTGCCAGCAGGCCAGCAGGGATACATAATTCACCCCTCCACTTT.

CDR3 region: CASRTGGWNTQYF. The CDR3 DNA follows: TGTGCCAGCAGGACAGGGGGATGGAATACGCAGTATTTT. V is TRBV7-2 and J is TRBJ2-3; TRBD1 aligns across 9 bases. Germline-derived CDR1 and CDR2 are SGHTA and FQGNSA. This CDR3 spans 13 amino acids. V shed 6 bases, J shed 7 bases, and the junction held 5 bases outside the gene matches.

In this sample, this clonotype turned up a few times. The rearrangement uses TRBV24-1 and TRBJ1-2, with D perhaps matching TRBD1 (5 bases). Germline CDR1 KGHDR, CDR2 SFDVKD. V lost 0 bases and J 0 bases, leaving 10 bases between the germline ends. The CDR3 runs 16 residues. CDR3 residues: CATSDLGRAANYGYTF. The CDR3 bases are TGTGCCACCAGTGATTTGGGCAGGGCAGCTAACTATGGCTACACCTTC.

The chain links TRBV7-9 to TRBJ2-7, with unresolved D. Trimming stripped 5 bases from V and 5 bases from J, with 7 bases between. The CDR3 has 11 residues. CDR1 is SEHNR, CDR2 FQNEAQ, per germline (reference sequence). This CDR3 is CASSPSDEQYF. In DNA, the CDR3 is TGTGCCAGCAGCCCAAGCGACGAGCAGTACTTC.

The chain links TRBV27 to TRBJ2-3, with TRBD2 matching 9 bases. Germline V gene sequence: CDR1 MNHEY, CDR2 SMNVEV (reference sequence). The CDR3 loop spans 15 amino acids. The trim removed 5 bases at V and 6 bases at J, leaving 9 bases unmatched. As DNA, the CDR3 is TGTGCCAGCAGTGCGGGAGGGCCCTCAACGGATACGCAGTATTTT. It encodes CASSAGGPSTDTQYF.

This clonotype came up many times. The chain combines TRBV4-3 with TRBJ1-3; TRBD1 is a possible D gene (6 bases). The length of the CDR3 is 15 residues. The germline V and J ends were trimmed by 1 base and 3 bases, with 10 bases remaining between them. Germline CDR1 and CDR2: LGHNA and YSLEER. This CDR3 is CASSQGDRNGNTIYF. The CDR3 DNA sequence: TGCGCCAGCAGCCAAGGCGACAGGAATGGAAACACCATATATTTT.

This clonotype turned up a few times. The chain is built from TRBV20-1 and TRBJ2-7; TRBD1 is a possible D gene (5 bases). Per the germline V gene, CDR1 is DFQATT and CDR2 is SNEGSKA (reference sequence). V gave up 6 bases and J gave up 4 bases, with 10 bases separating them. The CDR3 spans 11 residues. CDR3 DNA: TGCAGTGCCAGATCAGGGTACGAGCAGTACTTC. Protein sequence: CSARSGYEQYF.

This clonotype showed up just a few times. The chain is built from TRBV5-5 and TRBJ2-2; a possible D gene is TRBD1 (6 bases). Germline-derived CDR1 and CDR2 are SGHKS and YYEKEE (reference sequence). Trimming took 1 base from V and 1 from J, leaving 11 bases between them. This CDR3 is built from 16 residues. The CDR3 DNA reads TGTGCCAGCAGCTTGAAGTCAGGGGTGAACACCGGGGAGCTGTTTTTT. It encodes CASSLKSGVNTGELFF.

The CDR3 spells CSAIRGRGTDTQYF. CDR3 nucleotides: TGCAGTGCTATCCGGGGCAGGGGAACAGATACGCAGTATTTT. This chain links TRBV20-1 with TRBJ2-3; TRBD1 is a possible D gene (6 bases). The CDR3 contains 14 residues. Trimming removed 4 bases at V and 3 bases at J, with 14 bases between. Germline CDR1 reads DFQATT; CDR2 reads SNEGSKA (reference sequence).

This clonotype was recorded a few times. V and J are TRBV12-3 or TRBV12-4 and TRBJ1-1, with D maybe TRBD1 (5 bases). The CDR3 spans 14 residues. V was shortened by 6 bases and J by 8 bases, with 19 bases between the two germline ends. The CDR3 DNA reads as TGTGCCAGCAGCCGGTTAGGGGAACATGTGGAAGCTTTCTTT. Translated: CASSRLGEHVEAFF.

This clonotype was seen more than once but under ten times. The V call is TRBV6-2 or TRBV6-3, the J call TRBJ2-5; D is tentatively TRBD1 or TRBD2 (5 bases each). The CDR3 covers 14 residues. CDR1 MNHEY and CDR2 SVGEGT come from the germline V gene. V gave up 2 bases and J gave up 4 bases, with 11 bases separating them. The CDR3 region has the DNA TGTGCCAGCAGTTACCGTGGGACGTTAGAGACCCAGTACTTC. Translating gives CASSYRGTLETQYF.

The V call is TRBV20-1, the J call TRBJ2-1; D is unclear. CDR3 length: 11 amino acids. The germline gives CDR1 DFQATT, CDR2 SNEGSKA (reference sequence). The CDR3 here is CSVPSVNEQFF. DNA for the CDR3: TGCAGCGTCCCCAGCGTCAATGAGCAGTTCTTC.

This clonotype was detected only a few times. The V call is TRBV18, the J call TRBJ2-3, with TRBD2 matching 8 bases. The CDR3 is 16 amino acids. Trimming removed 5 bases from V and 3 bases from J; junction bases left unmatched: 10. Germline V lookup: CDR1 KGHSH, CDR2 LQKENI. CDR3 bases: TGTGCCAGCTCATTGTTGTCGGGGGGGCCAACAGATACGCAGTATTTT. Translation gives CASSLLSGGPTDTQYF.

V usage is TRBV7-8 and J usage is TRBJ1-1; D call uncertain. Deletions cut 1 base from V and 3 bases from J, with 9 bases between. The germline V gene has CDR1 SGHVS and CDR2 FQNEAQ. The CDR3 runs 14 residues. The CDR3 here is CASSLVTDYTEAFF. DNA for the CDR3: TGTGCCAGCAGCTTAGTTACAGATTACACTGAAGCTTTCTTT.

V gene TRBV12-3 or TRBV12-4 combines with J gene TRBJ1-2; 7 bases fit TRBD1. V was clipped by 6 bases and J by 8 bases; unmatched bases: 12. The length of the CDR3 is 14 residues. The CDR3 DNA follows: TGTGCCAGCAGGCGTCGAATGACAGGGAAAGGCTACACCTTC. Its protein is CASRRRMTGKGYTF.

There are a few counts of this clonotype. This sequence joins TRBV11-2 and TRBJ2-3; no clear D. CDR3 length: 10 residues. The germline gives CDR1 SGHAT, CDR2 FQNNGV. Trimming removed 8 bases from V and 8 bases from J, with 8 bases in between. The CDR3 protein is CASGPGTQYF. The CDR3 region has the DNA TGTGCCAGCGGACCGGGTACGCAGTATTTT.

The chain is built from TRBV25-1 and TRBJ2-2, with D possibly TRBD2 on 5 matching bases. From germline, CDR1 is MGHDK and CDR2 SYGVNS. This CDR3 region has 16 residues. Deletions cut 2 bases from V and 4 bases from J, with 14 bases between. The CDR3 sequence: CASSESEGSGTGELFF. CDR3 DNA sequence: TGTGCCAGCAGTGAAAGTGAGGGCTCGGGCACCGGGGAGCTGTTTTTT. Looking up the rest from reference TRBV25-1 and TRBJ2-2 gives the full variable domain: EADIYQTPRYLVIGTGKKITLECSQTMGHDKMYWYQQDPGMELHLIHYSYGVNSTEKGDLSSESTVSRIRTEHFPLTLESARPSHTSQYLCASSESEGSGTGELFFGEGSRLTVL.

The chain carries TRBV6-2 or TRBV6-3 and TRBJ2-5; D ambiguous. The CDR3 runs 12 residues. V was shortened by 7 bases and J by 3 bases, with 9 bases between the two germline ends. CDR1 MNHEY and CDR2 SVGEGT come from the germline V gene. CDR3 in amino acids: CASKRTEETQYF. Written as DNA, the CDR3 is TGTGCCAGCAAACGGACGGAAGAGACCCAGTACTTC.